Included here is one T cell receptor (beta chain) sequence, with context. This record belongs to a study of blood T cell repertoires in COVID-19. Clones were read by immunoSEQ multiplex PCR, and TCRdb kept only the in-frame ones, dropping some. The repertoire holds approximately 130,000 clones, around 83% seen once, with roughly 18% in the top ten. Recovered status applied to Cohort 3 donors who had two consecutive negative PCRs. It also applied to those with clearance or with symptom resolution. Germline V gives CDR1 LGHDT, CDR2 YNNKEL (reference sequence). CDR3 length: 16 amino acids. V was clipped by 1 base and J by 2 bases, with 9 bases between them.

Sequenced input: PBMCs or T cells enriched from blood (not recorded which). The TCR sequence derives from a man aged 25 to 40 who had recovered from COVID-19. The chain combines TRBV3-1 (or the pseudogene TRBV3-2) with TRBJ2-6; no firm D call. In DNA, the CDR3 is TGTGCCAGCAGCCAAGCGGAGTTTCCTGGGGCCAACGTCCTGACTTTC. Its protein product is CASSQAEFPGANVLTF.